This T cell receptor beta chain was profiled in a study of T cells in Graves' hyperthyroidism and ophthalmopathy. TCR beta CDR3 regions were amplified from RNA. The HTBI primer set drove a first-round RT-PCR of the TCR CDR3. MiXCR was run by TCRdb on the multiplex PCR reads, yielding one entry per CDR3 protein. The table shows around 600,000 distinct CDR3 sequences, with about a sixth occurring only once. At least ten counts were recorded for this clonotype. The study left out patients who had uncontrolled infection, other autoimmune disease, pregnancy or lactation. Clinicians diagnosed patients from clinical symptoms, serum thyroxine and TRAb, thyroid ultrasound and orbital computed tomography. Material: blood. This clonotype originated in a middle-aged woman with Graves' ophthalmopathy.

CDR3 in amino acids: CSARDLVDYEQYF. CDR3 in DNA: TGCAGTGCTAGAGATCTGGTAGACTACGAGCAGTACTTC. This chain connects TRBV20-1 to TRBJ2-7; D unresolved. From germline, CDR1 is DFQATT and CDR2 SNEGSKA (reference sequence). The CDR3 contains 13 residues. V dropped 0 bases and J dropped 3 bases, with 9 bases sitting between them.